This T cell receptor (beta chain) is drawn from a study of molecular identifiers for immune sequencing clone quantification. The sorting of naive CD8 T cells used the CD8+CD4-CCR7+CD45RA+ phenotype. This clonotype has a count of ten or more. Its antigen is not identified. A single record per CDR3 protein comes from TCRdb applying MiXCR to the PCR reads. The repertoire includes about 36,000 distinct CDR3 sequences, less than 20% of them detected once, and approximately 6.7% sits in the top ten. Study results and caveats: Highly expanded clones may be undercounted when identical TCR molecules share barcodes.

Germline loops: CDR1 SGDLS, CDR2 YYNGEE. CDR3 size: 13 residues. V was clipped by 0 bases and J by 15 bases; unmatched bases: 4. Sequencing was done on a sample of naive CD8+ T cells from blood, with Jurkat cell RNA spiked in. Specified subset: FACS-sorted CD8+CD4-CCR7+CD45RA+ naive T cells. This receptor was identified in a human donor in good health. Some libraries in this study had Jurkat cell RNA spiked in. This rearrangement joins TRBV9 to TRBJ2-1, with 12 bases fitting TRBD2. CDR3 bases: TGTGCCAGCAGCGTAGGGACTAGCGGGATAGTGTTCTTC. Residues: CASSVGTSGIVFF.